This T cell receptor beta chain was recovered during a study of blood T cell repertoires in COVID-19. Overall study: Whether acute or convalescent, the COVID-19 samples came from the United States, Italy and Spain. Nucleic acid was either cDNA or gDNA, and it came from T cells, B-cell-depleted T cells, or PBMCs.

Germline CDR1 is MNHEY and CDR2 is SMNVEV (reference sequence). CDR3 length: 16 amino acids. Trimming removed 6 bases at V and 6 bases at J, with 23 bases between. As originally analysed: From reference gene primer amplification, estimates of nucleated cell counts were derived. Using immunoSEQ multiplex PCR, the repertoire was profiled, and TCRdb retains in-frame clones only, with some absent. V, J and clone size derive from that table, while D and trimming were established from the DNA sequence. This table has roughly 180,000 clones, around 87% appearing once. Sequencing was carried out using peripheral blood. The V and J genes are TRBV27 and TRBJ1-2, with D possibly matching TRBD1 (6 bases). This clonotype was obtained from a woman in her thirties with active or convalescent COVID-19. CDR3 coding DNA: TGTGCCAGCAGCCTAAGGACAGATTTTCGTAGTAATGGCTACACCTTC. Its protein is CASSLRTDFRSNGYTF.